This T cell receptor (beta chain) appears in the sequencing data of a study of identical twins. TCRdb re-analysed the 5' RACE reads in MiXCR, keeping a single row per CDR3 protein. In the table there are hundreds of thousands of distinct CDR3 sequences, around 6% of which are singletons. The CDR3 spans 16 residues. Deletions cut 4 bases from V and 0 bases from J, with 13 bases between. Germline-derived CDR1 and CDR2 are LGHNA and YNFKEQ. Study conclusions and caveats: Reduced insertions were recorded for abundant cord blood beta clonotypes, with no such pattern in memory repertoires.

This clonotype was detected ten times or more. Its antigen is not identified. The TCR sequence derives from a young man in good health. The V and J genes are TRBV4-2 and TRBJ1-5; no firm D call. The sample was naive T cells sorted from blood. CDR3 sequence reads: CASSPGPRSSNQPQHF. Here the CDR3 DNA reads TGTGCCAGCAGCCCCGGCCCACGGAGTAGCAATCAGCCCCAGCATTTT.